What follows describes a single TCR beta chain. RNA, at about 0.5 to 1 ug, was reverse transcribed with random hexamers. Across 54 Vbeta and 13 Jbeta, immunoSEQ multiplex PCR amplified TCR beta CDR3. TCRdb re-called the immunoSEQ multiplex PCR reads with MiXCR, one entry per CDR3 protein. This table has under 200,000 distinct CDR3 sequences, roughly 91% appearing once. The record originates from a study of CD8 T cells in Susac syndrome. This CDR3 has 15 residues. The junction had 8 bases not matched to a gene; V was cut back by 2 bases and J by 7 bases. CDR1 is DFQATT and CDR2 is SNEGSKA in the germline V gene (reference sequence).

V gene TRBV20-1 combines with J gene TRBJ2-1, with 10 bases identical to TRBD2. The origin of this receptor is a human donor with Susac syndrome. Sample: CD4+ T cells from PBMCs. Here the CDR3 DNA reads TGCAGTGCTAGAAAAGCGGGAGGGCCCGGAAATGAGCAGTTCTTC. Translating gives CSARKAGGPGNEQFF.